The present TCR beta chain was sequenced within a study of shared clonotypes between healthy human individuals. At the level of the study: Each donor had three CD4 naive, three CD4 memory, two CD8 naive and one CD8 memory plate.

Germline CDR1 reads WSHSY; CDR2 reads SAAADI. Trimming cost V 0 bases and J 0 bases, with 14 bases left between them. The length of the CDR3 is 17 residues. Repertoires were generated with immunoSEQ multiplex PCR, while TCRdb's copy carries only in-frame clones and drops some. This table holds about 2 million clones, 85% to 95% found once. The study enrolled healthy HIV-negative adults without recent acute infections or vaccinations as donors. All the donors were Caucasian adults who lived in Nashville, Tennessee. With respect to this clone: Its antigen is undetermined.

Regarding the study as a whole: Despite large depth, rarefaction showed incomplete sorted-subset sequencing.

The gene calls are TRBV10-2 and TRBJ1-1; a possible D gene is TRBD1 (5 bases). This TCR was recovered from a man in his late teens or twenties in good health. The sample consisted of naive CD4+ T cells sorted from blood. As for subset: CD45RA+ positively selected. Here the CDR3 DNA reads TGCGCCAGCAGTGAGTCGATCCTGGTAGGGGTGAACACTGAAGCTTTCTTT. It translates to CASSESILVGVNTEAFF.